The clone carrying this TCR beta chain was counted a few times. Its antigen is still unknown. Germline lookup yields CDR1 DFQATT and CDR2 SNEGSKA (reference sequence). The CDR3 loop spans 9 amino acids. The V and J ends lost 6 bases and 15 bases respectively, with 9 bases between them. Assay: immunoSEQ multiplex PCR; the TCRdb copy retains only in-frame clones and omits some. The data contain about 2 million clones, less than 95% of them singletons. The data originate from a study of shared clonotypes between healthy human individuals. Study-wide background: The donors, a couple of women and a few men, were aged 18 to 49. CD8 memory received one plate per donor, CD8 naive two, CD4 memory three and CD4 naive three. General observations from the study: Rarefaction demonstrated incomplete sorted-subset sequencing despite large depth. The authors sampled blood alone, and tissue repertoires likely differ.

Only CD45RO-negative cells positively selected for CCR7 counted as naive CD8 cells, so terminally differentiated effector memory CD45RA+ cells were excluded. The genes are TRBV20-1 and TRBJ1-6; D unclear. This sequence originates from a man between 18 and 29 years old in good health. Input material: naive CD8+ T cells sorted from blood. CDR3 residues: CSAHPLLHF. DNA of the CDR3: TGCAGTGCCCACCCCCTCCTCCACTTT.